This TCR beta chain appears in the sequencing data of a study of shared clonotypes between healthy human individuals (dated by TCRdb to 2020 to 2021). Study-level background: The cohort included three men and two women between 18 and 49 years of age. For each donor, CD4 naive and CD4 memory were each given three plates, CD8 naive was given two plates, and CD8 memory was given one plate. The study deeply sequenced blood TCR repertoires of about five healthy adults to estimate repertoire size and the extent of clonotype sharing between individuals. Different laboratories and diverse techniques were used to prepare libraries and sequence TCR repertoires, to increase sequencing depth and limit assay-specific biases. Each donor's leukapheresis produced roughly between roughly 0.85 and 9.5 billion PBMCs. The paper as a whole reports these results and caveats: Naive subsets generally had larger estimated clonotype richness than memory subsets. Pairwise subsampling led to the expectation that sequencing depth would affect the degree of clonotype sharing among donors. Incomplete sequencing was indicated by rarefaction of sorted-subset datasets, despite the large sequencing depth. Sharing across four donors was observed for around 4.8% of naive CD4, less than 4% of naive CD8, 2.3% of memory CD4, and roughly 0.4% of memory CD8 clonotypes. Because the study included a small number of donors, the genetic and exposure-history diversity represented was limited. Higher generation probabilities were observed for clonotypes shared by all four sorted-subset donors than for non-shared clonotypes. Only blood was sampled, and tissue TCR repertoires likely differ from those in blood.

Using the deep immunoSEQ assay, multiplex PCR amplified TCR CDR3 regions from genomic DNA. Extracted genomic DNA from each cell subset was distributed evenly across all wells of several immunoSEQ 96-well plates, and each plate was treated as a replicate. For sorted subsets, roughly 200 ng of genomic DNA, equivalent to 30,000 or so T cell genomes, went into each replicate PCR. Purified libraries were measured with a Qubit 3.0 fluorometer, size-checked on a Bioanalyzer 2100, and measured again with the KAPA Library Quantification kit. Each immunoSEQ 96-well plate was sequenced on its own single-read 150-cycle Illumina NextSeq 550 flow cell. Per the original workflow: Because the immunoSEQ output held only junctional sequences and lacked quality scores, the filtering could not match the filtering applied to full-length reads. To assign V/J genes and CDR3, sequences were annotated against IMGT germline references using PyIR, a Python wrapper for IgBLAST v1.9. Reads were filtered out if the reads had weak V/J assignments (E-value above 1e-6), no CDR3, stop codons, out-of-frame junctions, or ambiguous translated residues. V3J clonotypes were defined as sequences sharing the same inferred V gene, J gene, and CDR3 amino acid sequence. Percentage overlap between repertoires was computed as shared unique clonotypes divided by the size of the smaller repertoire. Three approaches were used to assess repertoire richness: RTK rarefaction, the Chao1 estimator, and Recon v2.1 estimates of unobserved clonotypes. Generation probabilities for all TCRbeta clonotypes obtained by the gDNA method from a few donors were computed using OLGA. The table comes from immuneACCESS by way of TCRdb, which keeps in-frame sequences with V and J called. Part of the clones is missing from these tables; in studies checked, under half for an unresolved V gene and the rest for unknown reasons. V and J calls and clone size are given by that table; D and trimming were obtained from the DNA. The sample table holds fewer than 1.8 million clones, of which 97% to 99% were seen once. About 0.34% of the sample rests with the top ten.

The donors were healthy, HIV-negative adults who had no recently reported acute infections or vaccinations. Only Caucasian adults living in Nashville, Tennessee, USA were represented among the donors. CD4+ T cells were enriched by magnetic negative selection, after which naive cells were positively selected on CD45RA and the negative fraction was taken as the memory subset. After blood collection by leukapheresis, PBMCs were isolated using Ficoll-Histopaque density gradient centrifugation and then cryopreserved in the vapor phase of liquid nitrogen. Purity and quantity of every magnetically sorted T cell population were checked by analytical flow cytometry. Genomic DNA was isolated from every sorted fraction and measured by UV absorbance on a Nanodrop 2000c. The CDR3, cysteine through phenylalanine, is 15 amino acids long. Just CDR3 DNA is preserved here, 45 bases in frame from base 1. The junction shows trimming of 3 bases on V and 5 bases on J, and the gene matches do not reach 4 bases of it. The germline V gene (reference sequence) supplies CDR1 MNHNY and CDR2 SVGAGI.

This clone was counted a single time. There is no known antigen for this receptor. Qualities for individual bases were not recorded, and no much larger clone is one base off. Rearrangement joined TRBV6-6 to TRBJ2-2; 9 nucleotides in the junction match TRBD1. Sample: naive CD4+ T cells sorted from blood. In light of the paper, this sample's cell subset or site label describes: CD45RA+ positively selected. This clonotype was sampled from a man aged 25-45 years in good health. The CDR3 loop reads CASSYRQGGTGELFF. At the DNA level, the sequence is TGTGCCAGCAGTTATAGACAGGGGGGAACCGGGGAGCTGTTTTTT.